Listed below are T cell receptor beta chains from one sample, sequenced in a study of blood T cell repertoires in COVID-19. Data came from immunoSEQ multiplex PCR; TCRdb stores just in-frame clones and leaves some out. This table holds roughly 65,000 clones, 80% to 95% found once. The sequenced material came from peripheral blood. The receptors were sampled from a man aged 70 or older with active COVID-19. CDR3s include the opening cysteine and the closing phenylalanine or tryptophan. The order of the fields is V gene, D gene, J gene, clone size, CDR3 DNA, CDR3 protein. The D gene is left open where the match is weak. Size tells how often a clone was seen (once, few, many) or the class of an expanded clone, and some rows leave it out.

TRBV5-6	.	TRBJ2-7	.	TGTGCCAGCAGCCTCAGCTCCTACGAGCAGTACTTC	CASSLSSYEQYF
TRBV4-1	TRBD1	TRBJ1-1	.	TGCGCCAGCAGCCTTTCCGGGACAGGGCTTTTGACTGAAGCTTTCTTT	CASSLSGTGLLTEAFF
TRBV3-1/TRBV3-2	.	TRBJ2-3	.	TGTGCCAGCAGCAATCGACTCACCACCCACCCAGATACGCAGTATTTT	CASSNRLTTHPDTQYF
TRBV28	.	TRBJ2-3	.	TGTGCCAGCAGCTTACGGGCGGGGCCATCAGATACGCAGTATTTT	CASSLRAGPSDTQYF
TRBV10-1	TRBD1	TRBJ2-2	.	TGCGCCAGCCAACGACAGGGGAAAATGAACACCGGGGAGCTGTTTTTT	CASQRQGKMNTGELFF
TRBV6-5	.	TRBJ1-1	.	TGTGCCAGCAGTTACACGGACAGCAACACTGAAGCTTTCTTT	CASSYTDSNTEAFF
TRBV2	.	TRBJ2-7	.	TGTGCCAGCAGTGAATGGCGGGGGCCCACCACCGAGCAGTACTTC	CASSEWRGPTTEQYF
TRBV11-2	TRBD2	TRBJ2-5	.	TGTGCCAGCAGCGCCACAGTCGCTAGCGGGGGGGCCCTGGAGACCCAGTACTTC	CASSATVASGGALETQYF
TRBV15	.	TRBJ1-1	.	TGTGCCACCAGCAGAGATCTAGCGGGAGGTACTGAAGCTTTCTTT	CATSRDLAGGTEAFF
TRBV6-5	TRBD1	TRBJ1-2	.	TGTGCCAGCAGTTCGTCAGGGGGCGACTATGGCTACACCTTC	CASSSSGGDYGYTF
TRBV6-4	.	TRBJ2-3	.	TGTGCCAGCAGTGAACCGCGGGGTACGCAGTATTTT	CASSEPRGTQYF
TRBV5-1	TRBD2	TRBJ2-1	.	TGCGCCAGCAGCTCCGGGACTAGCGGTTACAATGAGCAGTTCTTC	CASSSGTSGYNEQFF
TRBV7-9	.	TRBJ2-1	.	TGTGCCAGCAGCTTAGGCAGCTACAATGAGCAGTTCTTC	CASSLGSYNEQFF
TRBV5-1	TRBD1	TRBJ1-6	.	TGCGCCAGCAGACAACAGACAGGGGTAGATTCACCCCTCCACTTT	CASRQQTGVDSPLHF
TRBV29-1	.	TRBJ1-2	.	TGCAGCGTTGAAGATAGGGGTGTCAAGGGCTACACCTTC	CSVEDRGVKGYTF
TRBV19	TRBD1	TRBJ1-4	.	TGTGCCAGTACCCCGAGTCGGACAGGGGGCGCCGGGGAAAAACTGTTTTTT	CASTPSRTGGAGEKLFF
TRBV12-5	TRBD1	TRBJ1-2	.	TGTGCTAGTGGGCAAGGGGGCGCCTATGGCTACACCTTC	CASGQGGAYGYTF
TRBV7-9	.	TRBJ1-5	once	TGTGCCAGCAGCCGCGGACAGCTTAGCAATCAGCCCCAGCATTTT	CASSRGQLSNQPQHF
TRBV4-2	.	TRBJ2-5	.	TGTGCCAGCAGCCAAGAGATAGAAGAGACCCAGTACTTC	CASSQEIEETQYF
TRBV19	.	TRBJ1-2	.	TGTGCCAGTAGTATAACGGGGAGTGGCTACACCTTC	CASSITGSGYTF
TRBV6-2/TRBV6-3	.	TRBJ1-2	.	TGTGCCAGCAGCGAGAACTATGGCTACACCTTC	CASSENYGYTF
TRBV7-6	TRBD2	TRBJ2-2	.	TGTGCCAGCAGCATCCTAGCGGGGGGCGTGAACACCGGGGAGCTGTTTTTT	CASSILAGGVNTGELFF